These 3 T cell receptor beta chains were all obtained from the same sample, sequenced in a study of a mutant IDH1 vaccine in newly diagnosed glioma. This sample's time point: baseline, week 1 (first vaccination visit). Treatment defined: pre-vaccination baseline after standard-of-care therapy. Clones were read by immunoSEQ multiplex PCR, and TCRdb kept only the in-frame ones, dropping some. This sample has about 67,000 clones, with around four fifths found just once. This material consisted of peripheral blood mononuclear cells (PBMCs), taken from a glioma patient treated with radiotherapy, temozolomide or both. These receptors were collected from a woman aged 18-29 years with glioma. Some clones in this sample may be carry-over from other donors' samples.

This chain uses TRBV7-8 with TRBJ1-1; D uncertain. This CDR3 comprises 15 residues. Germline V CDR1 and CDR2: SGHVS, FQNEAQ. The ends were cut back, 5 bases at V and 1 base at J, with 14 bases in the middle. CDR3 DNA: TGTGCCAGCAGCCCGGTCGGGCAGAGGAACACTGAAGCTTTCTTT. It encodes CASSPVGQRNTEAFF. Drawing the rest from reference TRBV7-8 and TRBJ1-1, the complete variable domain is GAGVSQSPRYKVAKRGQDVALRCDPISGHVSLFWYQQALGQGPEFLTYFQNEAQLDKSGLPSDRFFAERPEGSVSTLKIQRTQQEDSAVYLCASSPVGQRNTEAFFGQGTRLTVV.

This clone is a singleton in its sample. V usage is TRBV10-3 and J usage is TRBJ2-2; the match to TRBD1 covers 7 bases. CDR3 length: 15 amino acids. Germline CDR1 and CDR2: ENHRY and SYGVKD. Losses at the gene ends were 5 bases for V and 0 bases for J; bases not matched to a gene: 3. CDR3 DNA: TGTGCCATCAGTTTCGGGACAGCGAACACCGGGGAGCTGTTTTTT. Translation: CAISFGTANTGELFF.

This chain links TRBV4-1 with TRBJ1-5; 11 bases map to TRBD1. The V gene's germline CDR1 is MGHRA and CDR2 YSYEKL. J lost 1 base, V lost 5 bases, and 4 bases had no gene match. This CDR3 region has 16 residues. The CDR3 here is CASSVGQGASNQPQHF. The CDR3 bases are TGCGCCAGCAGCGTCGGACAGGGGGCGAGCAATCAGCCCCAGCATTTT.